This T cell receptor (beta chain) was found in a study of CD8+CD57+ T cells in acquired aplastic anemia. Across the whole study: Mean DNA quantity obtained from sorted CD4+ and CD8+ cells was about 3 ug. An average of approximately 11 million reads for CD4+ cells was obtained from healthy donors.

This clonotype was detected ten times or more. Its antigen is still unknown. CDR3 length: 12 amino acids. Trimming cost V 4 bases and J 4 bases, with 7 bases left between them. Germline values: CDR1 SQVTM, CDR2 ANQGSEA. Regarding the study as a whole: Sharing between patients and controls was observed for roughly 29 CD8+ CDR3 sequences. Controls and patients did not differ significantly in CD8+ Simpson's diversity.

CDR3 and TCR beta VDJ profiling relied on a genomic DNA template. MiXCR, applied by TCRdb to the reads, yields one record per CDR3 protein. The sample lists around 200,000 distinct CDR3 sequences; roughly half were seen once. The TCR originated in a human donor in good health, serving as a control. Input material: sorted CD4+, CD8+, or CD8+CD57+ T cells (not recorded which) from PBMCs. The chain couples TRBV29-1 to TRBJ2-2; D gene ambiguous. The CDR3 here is CSVGLFTGELFF. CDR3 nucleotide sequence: TGCAGCGTTGGACTCTTCACCGGGGAGCTGTTTTTT.